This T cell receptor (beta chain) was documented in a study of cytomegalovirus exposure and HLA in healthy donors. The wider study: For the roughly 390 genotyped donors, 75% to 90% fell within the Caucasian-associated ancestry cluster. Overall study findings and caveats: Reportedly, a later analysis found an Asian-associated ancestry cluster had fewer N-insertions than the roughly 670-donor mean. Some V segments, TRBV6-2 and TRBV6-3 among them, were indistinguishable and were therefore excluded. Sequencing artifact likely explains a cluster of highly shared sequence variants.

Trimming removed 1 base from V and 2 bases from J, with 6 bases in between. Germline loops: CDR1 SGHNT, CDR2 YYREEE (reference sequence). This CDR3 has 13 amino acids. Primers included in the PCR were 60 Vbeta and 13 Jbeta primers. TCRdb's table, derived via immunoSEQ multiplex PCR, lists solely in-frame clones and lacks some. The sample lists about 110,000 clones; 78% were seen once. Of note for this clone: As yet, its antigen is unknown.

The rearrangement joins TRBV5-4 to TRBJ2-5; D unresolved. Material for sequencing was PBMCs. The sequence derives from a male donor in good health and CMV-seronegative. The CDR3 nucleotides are TGTGCCAGCAGCTTGCCTCAGCAAGAGACCCAGTACTTC. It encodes CASSLPQQETQYF.